The entry below describes one T cell receptor beta chain. These data are taken from a study of T-cell memory formation after mild COVID-19. At the level of the study: For the most part, TCR clusters were specific to one donor.

Employing constant-segment primers, 5'RACE generated TCR alpha and TCR beta cDNA libraries bearing sample barcodes and UMIs. Each CDR3 protein is one row after TCRdb ran MiXCR on the 5' RACE reads. The profile shows roughly 240,000 distinct CDR3 sequences, about 17% of them singletons. Germline V CDR1 and CDR2: SGHRS, YFSETQ. V lost 4 bases and J lost 0, with 14 bases in between. The CDR3 sequence is 17 residues long. This chain joins TRBV5-1 and TRBJ2-6, with D perhaps TRBD1 or TRBD2 (5 bases each). The clonotype comes from a man between 18 and 35 years old who had mild COVID-19 (a few samples of this study predate the infection). Cell type and time point are not known. Sequencing was carried out using PBMCs or a T cell subset sorted from them (not recorded which). CDR3 in amino acids: CASSRDASNSGANVLTF. CDR3 bases: TGCGCCAGCAGCCGGGACGCTTCAAACTCTGGGGCCAACGTCCTGACTTTC.